Listed below are T cell receptor beta chains from one sample, sequenced in a study of PD-1 blockade in mismatch repair-deficient tumors. Sequencing used immunoSEQ multiplex PCR; TCRdb keeps in-frame clones, though not all of them. The sample yields about 79,000 clones, approximately 80% seen once. The sequences come from peripheral blood, collected 44 weeks after starting pembrolizumab. The receptors shown here come from an adult with mismatch repair-deficient cancer. CDR3s include the opening cysteine and the closing phenylalanine or tryptophan. Fields, in order: clone size, D gene, CDR3 length, J gene, V gene, CDR3 DNA, CDR3 protein. A D gene is named only where the DNA matches it firmly. The size of a clone is reported for some rows only, either as once, few or many, or as a class for expanded clones.

few	TRBD1	15	TRBJ1-5	TRBV30	TGTGCCTGGAGTGTACAGGGGAGGTCGAGTCAGCCCCAGCATTTT	CAWSVQGRSSQPQHF
NA	NA	12	TRBJ2-7	TRBV11-2	TGTGCCAGCAGCTTAGCTTCCTACGAGCGGTACTTC	CASSLASYERYF
NA	NA	15	TRBJ2-3	TRBV9	TGTGCCAGCAGTATTACGGGAGTCGGTACAGATACGCAGTATTTT	CASSITGVGTDTQYF
NA	TRBD2	17	TRBJ2-5	TRBV5-1	TGCGCCAGCAGCCCCGGGACTAGCGGGAGTAGCCAAGAGACCCAGTACTTC	CASSPGTSGSSQETQYF
NA	TRBD2	18	TRBJ2-5	TRBV4-2	TGTGCCAGCAGCCAAGATACTAGCGGGAGATCAACTCAAGAGACCCAGTACTTC	CASSQDTSGRSTQETQYF
NA	TRBD2	16	TRBJ2-5	TRBV18	TGTGCCAGCTCACCACCGGAGGCGGGAGGGTGGAAGACCCAGTACTTC	CASSPPEAGGWKTQYF
NA	TRBD2	17	TRBJ2-1	TRBV7-2	TGTGCCAGCAGCTCCCTTCGGGGACTAGCGGTATACAATGAGCAGTTCTTC	CASSSLRGLAVYNEQFF
few	NA	13	TRBJ2-7	TRBV7-3	TGTGCCAGCAGCTTAACGCTAGTCGGGGAGCAGTACTTC	CASSLTLVGEQYF
NA	NA	17	TRBJ2-2	TRBV21-1	TGTGCCAGCAGCAAAGCGCTGGAGGCCCCGAACACCGGGGAGCTGTTTTTT	CASSKALEAPNTGELFF
NA	TRBD1	15	TRBJ2-5	TRBV27	TGTGCCAGCAGTTCAGGGACAGGGGGGGCAGAGACCCAGTACTTC	CASSSGTGGAETQYF
once	TRBD1	15	TRBJ1-5	TRBV29-1	TGCAGCGTTGGGAGCACAGGGGGTTCGGGTCAGCCCCAGCATTTT	CSVGSTGGSGQPQHF
NA	TRBD1	13	TRBJ2-1	TRBV5-4	TGTGCCAGCAGCTTCCCAGGGGGCAATGAGCAGTTCTTC	CASSFPGGNEQFF
NA	NA	12	TRBJ2-7	TRBV30	TGTGCCTGGTCGGCCGGCTCCTACGAGCAGTACTTC	CAWSAGSYEQYF
NA	TRBD2	17	TRBJ2-5	TRBV6-1	TGTGCCAGCAGTGAAGGTAGTGGTAGCGGGGCTCCATCAGCCCAGTACTTC	CASSEGSGSGAPSAQYF
NA	TRBD1	17	TRBJ2-6	TRBV7-3	TGTGCCAGCAGCCCCCGGGACAGTACATCTGGGGCCAACGTCCTGACTTTC	CASSPRDSTSGANVLTF
NA	TRBD2	15	TRBJ2-5	TRBV2	TGTGCCAGCGGACTAGCGGGAGCTAGGGTAGAGACCCAGTACTTC	CASGLAGARVETQYF
NA	TRBD2	18	TRBJ2-1	TRBV9	TGTGCCAGCAGCGTAGGTAGTAGCGGGAGTATTACGTACAATGAGCAGTTCTTC	CASSVGSSGSITYNEQFF
once	TRBD2	14	TRBJ2-1	TRBV29-1	TGCAGCGGCCAAGCGGGAGGGCTCTACAATGAGCAGTTCTTC	CSGQAGGLYNEQFF
NA	NA	12	TRBJ1-1	TRBV11-3	TGTGCCAGCAGCTTAAGGGCAACTGAAGCTTTCTTT	CASSLRATEAFF
NA	NA	16	TRBJ1-3	TRBV7-9	TGTGCCAGCAGCCCGTCTCGGGGCAGTACTGGAAACACCATATATTTT	CASSPSRGSTGNTIYF
NA	TRBD1	15	TRBJ1-1	TRBV29-1	TGCAGCGTTGTTGGACAGGGGGGTTGGAACACTGAAGCTTTCTTT	CSVVGQGGWNTEAFF
NA	NA	15	TRBJ2-5	TRBV5-6	TGTGCTAGCTCGGTGGGTTCAACGTACCAAGAGACCCAGTACTTC	CASSVGSTYQETQYF
NA	NA	14	TRBJ1-1	TRBV2	TGTGCCAGCAGGGGAACAGGGAAGAACACTGAAGCTTTCTTT	CASRGTGKNTEAFF
NA	NA	14	TRBJ1-1	TRBV11-3	TGTGCCAGCAGCTCGGGAACCGTGAACACTGAAGCTTTCTTT	CASSSGTVNTEAFF
NA	NA	16	TRBJ2-3	TRBV9	TGTGCCAGCAGCGTAAGTGGGTACGACCTCACAGATACGCAGTATTTT	CASSVSGYDLTDTQYF
NA	NA	13	TRBJ1-5	TRBV5-6	TGTGCCAGCAGCTTGACGACAGGCGAGCCCCAGCATTTT	CASSLTTGEPQHF